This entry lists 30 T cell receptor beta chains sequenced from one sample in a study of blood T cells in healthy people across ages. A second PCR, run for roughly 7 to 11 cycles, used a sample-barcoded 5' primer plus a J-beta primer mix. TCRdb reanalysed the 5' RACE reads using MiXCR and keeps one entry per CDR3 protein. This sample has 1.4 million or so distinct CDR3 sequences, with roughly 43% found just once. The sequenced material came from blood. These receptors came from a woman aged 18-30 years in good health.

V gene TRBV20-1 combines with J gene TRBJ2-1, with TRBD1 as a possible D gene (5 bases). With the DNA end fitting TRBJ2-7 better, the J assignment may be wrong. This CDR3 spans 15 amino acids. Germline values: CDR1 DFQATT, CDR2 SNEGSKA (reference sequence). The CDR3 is CSAREDRSAYNEQYF. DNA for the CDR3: TGCAGTGCTAGAGAAGACAGAAGCGCCTACAATGAGCAGTACTTC.

CDR3 residues: CASSVAGGRFHEQYF. In DNA, the CDR3 is TGTGCCAGCAGCGTAGCGGGCGGGAGGTTCCACGAGCAGTACTTC. The genes are TRBV9 and TRBJ2-7, with 8 bases identical to TRBD2. V lost 0 bases to trimming and J lost 5 bases; unmatched junction nucleotides: 7. This CDR3 contains 15 residues. The germline V gene has CDR1 SGDLS and CDR2 YYNGEE.

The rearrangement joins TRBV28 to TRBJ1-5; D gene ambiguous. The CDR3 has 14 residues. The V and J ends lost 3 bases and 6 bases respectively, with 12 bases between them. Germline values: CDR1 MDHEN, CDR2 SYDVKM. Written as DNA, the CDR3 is TGTGCCAGCAGTTTGGTAAGGGTGCGTCAGCCCCAGCATTTT. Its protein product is CASSLVRVRQPQHF.

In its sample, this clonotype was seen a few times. CDR3 loop: CASSNEASVRVWEQYF. DNA for the CDR3: TGTGCCAGCAGCAATGAAGCCTCGGTAAGGGTCTGGGAGCAGTACTTC. This chain uses TRBV21-1 with TRBJ2-7. TRBV21-1 is listed as a pseudogene. The CDR3 spans 16 residues.

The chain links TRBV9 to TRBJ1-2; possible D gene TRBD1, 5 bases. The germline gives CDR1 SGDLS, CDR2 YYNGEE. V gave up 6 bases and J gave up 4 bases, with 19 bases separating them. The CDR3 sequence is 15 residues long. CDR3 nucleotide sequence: TGTGCCAGCACCCCGGGGCGGACCTATAGCTATGGCTACACCTTC. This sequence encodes CASTPGRTYSYGYTF.

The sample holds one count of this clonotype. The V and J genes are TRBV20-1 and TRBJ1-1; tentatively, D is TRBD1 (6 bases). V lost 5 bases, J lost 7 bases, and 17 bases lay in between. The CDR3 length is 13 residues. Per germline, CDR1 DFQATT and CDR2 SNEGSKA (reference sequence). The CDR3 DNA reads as TGCAGTGCTCGCATCAACTTCAGGGGTGAAGCTTTCTTT. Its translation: CSARINFRGEAFF.

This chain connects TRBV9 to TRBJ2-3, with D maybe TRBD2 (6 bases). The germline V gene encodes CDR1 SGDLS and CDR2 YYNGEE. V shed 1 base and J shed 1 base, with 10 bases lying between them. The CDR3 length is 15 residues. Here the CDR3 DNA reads TGTGCCAGCAGCGTATACTCTAGCGGCACAGATACGCAGTATTTT. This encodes CASSVYSSGTDTQYF.

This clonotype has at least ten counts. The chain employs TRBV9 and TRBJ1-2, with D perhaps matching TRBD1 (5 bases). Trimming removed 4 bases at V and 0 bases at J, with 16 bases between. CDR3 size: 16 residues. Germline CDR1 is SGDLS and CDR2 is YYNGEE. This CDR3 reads CASSPLGGESNYGYTF. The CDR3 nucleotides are TGTGCCAGCAGCCCCCTTGGGGGGGAATCTAACTATGGCTACACCTTC.

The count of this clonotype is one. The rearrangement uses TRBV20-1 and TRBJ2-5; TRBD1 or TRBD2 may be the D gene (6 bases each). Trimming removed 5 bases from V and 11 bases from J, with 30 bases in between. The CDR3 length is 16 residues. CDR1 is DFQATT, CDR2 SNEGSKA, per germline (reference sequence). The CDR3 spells CSADPTDRNPPGEQYF. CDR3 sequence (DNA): TGCAGTGCTGATCCGACCGACAGGAATCCTCCGGGGGAGCAGTACTTC.

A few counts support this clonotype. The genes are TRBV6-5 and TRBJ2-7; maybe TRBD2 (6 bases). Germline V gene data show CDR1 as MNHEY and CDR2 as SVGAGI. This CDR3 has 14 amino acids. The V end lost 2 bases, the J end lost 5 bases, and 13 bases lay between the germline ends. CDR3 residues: CASSYPGVSHEQYF. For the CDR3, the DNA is TGTGCCAGCAGTTACCCGGGAGTAAGCCACGAGCAGTACTTC.

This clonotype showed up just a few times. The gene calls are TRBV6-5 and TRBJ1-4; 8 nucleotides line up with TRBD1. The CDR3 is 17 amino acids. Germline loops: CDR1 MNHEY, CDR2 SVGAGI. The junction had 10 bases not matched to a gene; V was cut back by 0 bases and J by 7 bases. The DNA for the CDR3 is TGTGCCAGCAGTTACTCGGGGGGCCGGACAGGGAGTGAAAAACTGTTTTTT. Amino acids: CASSYSGGRTGSEKLFF.

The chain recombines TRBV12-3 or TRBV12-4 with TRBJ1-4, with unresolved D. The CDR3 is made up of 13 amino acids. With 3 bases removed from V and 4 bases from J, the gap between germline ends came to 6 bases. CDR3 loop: CASSLLGNEKLFF. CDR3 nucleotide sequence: TGTGCCAGCAGTTTGCTTGGTAATGAAAAACTGTTTTTT.

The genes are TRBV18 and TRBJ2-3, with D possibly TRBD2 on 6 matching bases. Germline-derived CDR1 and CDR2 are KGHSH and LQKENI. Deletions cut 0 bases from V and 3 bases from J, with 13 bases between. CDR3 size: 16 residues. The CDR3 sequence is CASSPPSRGLTDTQYF. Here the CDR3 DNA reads TGTGCCAGCTCACCACCTAGCCGGGGGTTAACAGATACGCAGTATTTT.

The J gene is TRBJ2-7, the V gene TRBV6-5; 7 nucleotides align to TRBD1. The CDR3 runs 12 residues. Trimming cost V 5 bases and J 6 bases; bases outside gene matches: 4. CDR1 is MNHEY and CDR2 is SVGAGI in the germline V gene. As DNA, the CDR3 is TGTGCCAGCAGTCGCGACAGGGTCGAGCAGTACTTC. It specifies CASSRDRVEQYF.

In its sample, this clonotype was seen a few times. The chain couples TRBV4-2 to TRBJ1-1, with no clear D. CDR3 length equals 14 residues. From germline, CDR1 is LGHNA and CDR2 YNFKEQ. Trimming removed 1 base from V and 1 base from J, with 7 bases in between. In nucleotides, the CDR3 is TGTGCCAGCAGCCAAGTACAGAAGAACACTGAAGCTTTCTTT. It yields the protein CASSQVQKNTEAFF.

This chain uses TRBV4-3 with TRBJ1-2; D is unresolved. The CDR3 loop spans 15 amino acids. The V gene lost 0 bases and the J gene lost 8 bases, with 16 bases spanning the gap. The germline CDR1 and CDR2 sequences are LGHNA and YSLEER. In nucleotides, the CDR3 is TGCGCCAGCAGCCAAGACCTCTGGAGCGGGAACGGCTACACCTTC. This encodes CASSQDLWSGNGYTF.

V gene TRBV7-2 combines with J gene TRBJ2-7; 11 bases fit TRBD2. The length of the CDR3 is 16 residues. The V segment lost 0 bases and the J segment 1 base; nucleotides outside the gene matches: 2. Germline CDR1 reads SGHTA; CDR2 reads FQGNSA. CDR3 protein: CASSLASSGGSYEQYF. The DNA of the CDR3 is TGTGCCAGCAGCTTAGCTTCTAGCGGGGGGTCCTACGAGCAGTACTTC.

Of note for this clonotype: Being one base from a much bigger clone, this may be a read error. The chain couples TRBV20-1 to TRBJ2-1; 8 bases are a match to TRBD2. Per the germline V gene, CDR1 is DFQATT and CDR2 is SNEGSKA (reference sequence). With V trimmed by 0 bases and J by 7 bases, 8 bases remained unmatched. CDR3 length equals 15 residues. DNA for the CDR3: TGCAGTGCTAGAGACTCGCAGGGACTAGTAAATGAGCAGTTCTTC. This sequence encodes CSARDSQGLVNEQFF.

The CDR3 loop is CASSQGDRRDTDTQYF. The CDR3 DNA follows: TGTGCCAGCAGCCAAGGCGACAGGAGGGACACAGATACGCAGTATTTT. The chain carries TRBV5-5 and TRBJ2-3; D is tentatively TRBD1 or TRBD2 (6 bases each). V gave up 4 bases and J gave up 2 bases, with 17 bases separating them. Germline V gives CDR1 SGHKS, CDR2 YYEKEE (reference sequence). The CDR3 sequence is 16 residues long.

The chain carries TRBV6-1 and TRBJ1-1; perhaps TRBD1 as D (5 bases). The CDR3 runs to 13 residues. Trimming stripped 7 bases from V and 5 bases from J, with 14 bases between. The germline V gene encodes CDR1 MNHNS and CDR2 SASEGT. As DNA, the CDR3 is TGTGCCAGCACCCTGACAGCGGGAACTGAAGCTTTCTTT. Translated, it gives CASTLTAGTEAFF.

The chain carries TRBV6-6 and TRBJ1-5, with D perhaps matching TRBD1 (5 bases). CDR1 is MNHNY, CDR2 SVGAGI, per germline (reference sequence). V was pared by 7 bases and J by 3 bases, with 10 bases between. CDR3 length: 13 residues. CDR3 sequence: CASTRDHNQPQHF. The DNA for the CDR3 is TGTGCCAGCACCCGGGACCACAATCAGCCCCAGCATTTT.

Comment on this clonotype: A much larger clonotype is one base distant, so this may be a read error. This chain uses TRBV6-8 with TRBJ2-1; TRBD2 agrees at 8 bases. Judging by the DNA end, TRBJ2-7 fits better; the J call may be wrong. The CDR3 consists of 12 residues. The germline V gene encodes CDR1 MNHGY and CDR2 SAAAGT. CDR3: CPGRGRVDEQYF. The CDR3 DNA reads TGCCCCGGGAGGGGGAGGGTCGATGAGCAGTACTTC.

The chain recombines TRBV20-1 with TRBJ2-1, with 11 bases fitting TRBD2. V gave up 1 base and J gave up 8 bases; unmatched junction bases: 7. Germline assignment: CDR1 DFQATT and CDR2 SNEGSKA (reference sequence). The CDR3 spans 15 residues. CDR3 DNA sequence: TGCAGTGCTAGAGCACTAGCGGGAGTGAAGGATGAGCAGTTCTTC. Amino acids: CSARALAGVKDEQFF.

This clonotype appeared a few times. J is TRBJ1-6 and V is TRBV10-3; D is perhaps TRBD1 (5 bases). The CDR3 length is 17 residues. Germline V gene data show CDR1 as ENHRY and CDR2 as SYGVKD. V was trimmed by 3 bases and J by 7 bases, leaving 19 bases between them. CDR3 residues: CAISDPDTGTGNSPLHF. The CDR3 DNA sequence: TGTGCCATCAGTGACCCAGACACCGGGACGGGGAATTCACCCCTCCACTTT.

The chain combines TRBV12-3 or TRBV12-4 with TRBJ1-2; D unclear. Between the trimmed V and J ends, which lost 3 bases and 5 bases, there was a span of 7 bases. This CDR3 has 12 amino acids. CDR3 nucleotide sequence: TGTGCCAGCAGTTTTTCGGCGTATGGCTACACCTTC. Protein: CASSFSAYGYTF.

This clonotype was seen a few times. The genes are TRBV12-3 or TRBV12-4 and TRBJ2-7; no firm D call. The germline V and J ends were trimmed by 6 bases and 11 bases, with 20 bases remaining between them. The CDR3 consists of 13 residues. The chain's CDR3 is CASSPYYYSREYF. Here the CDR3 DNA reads TGTGCCAGCAGCCCCTACTATTACTCAAGGGAGTACTTC.

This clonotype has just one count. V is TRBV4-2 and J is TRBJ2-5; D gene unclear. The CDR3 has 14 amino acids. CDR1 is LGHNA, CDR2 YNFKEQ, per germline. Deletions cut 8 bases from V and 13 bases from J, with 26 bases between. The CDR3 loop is CASSDATVRDERYF. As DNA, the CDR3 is TGTGCCAGCTCTGACGCCACTGTGCGCGATGAGCGGTACTTC.

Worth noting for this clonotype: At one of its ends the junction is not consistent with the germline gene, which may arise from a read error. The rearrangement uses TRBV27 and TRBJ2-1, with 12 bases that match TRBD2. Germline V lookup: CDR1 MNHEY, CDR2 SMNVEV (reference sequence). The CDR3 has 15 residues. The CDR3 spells CASSFGTSGYNGQFF. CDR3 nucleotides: TGTGCCAGCAGTTTCGGGACTAGCGGGTACAATGGGCAGTTCTTC.

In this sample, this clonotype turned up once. The CDR3 sequence: CASRLTGTREQFF. CDR3 DNA sequence: TGTGCCAGCAGACTGACAGGGACTAGGGAGCAGTTCTTC. The V gene is TRBV28, the J gene TRBJ2-1, with a possible D match to TRBD2 (8 bases). V gave up 6 bases and J gave up 10 bases, with 16 bases separating them. This CDR3 has 13 amino acids. Germline assignment: CDR1 MDHEN and CDR2 SYDVKM.

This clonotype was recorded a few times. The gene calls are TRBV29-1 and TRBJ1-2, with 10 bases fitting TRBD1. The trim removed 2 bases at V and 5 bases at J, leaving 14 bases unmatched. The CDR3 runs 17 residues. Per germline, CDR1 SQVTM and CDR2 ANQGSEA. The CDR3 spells CSVESMGQGTPSYGYTF. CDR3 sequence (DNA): TGCAGCGTTGAAAGTATGGGACAGGGGACTCCGAGTTATGGCTACACCTTC.